A selection of T cell receptor beta chains follows, all from one sample in a study of blood T cell repertoires in COVID-19. Generated by immunoSEQ multiplex PCR, the TCRdb table keeps only in-frame clones and is missing some. This table has 380,000 or so clones, 70% to 90% appearing once. The material sequenced was peripheral blood. These TCRs come from a man between 35 and 55 years old with acute or convalescent COVID-19. CDR3s include the opening cysteine and the closing phenylalanine or tryptophan. A D gene is named only where the DNA matches it firmly. Rows may omit the clone size; those that give it use once, few, many or a size class.

>TRBD1|TRBV27|17|NA|TRBJ2-7
TGTGCCAGCAGTCCTACGGACAGGGACGCTTTAACCTACGAGCAGTACTTC
CASSPTDRDALTYEQYF
>NA|TRBV7-9|11|NA|TRBJ1-2
TGTGCCAGCAGCTTCACAGTCGGCTACACCTTC
CASSFTVGYTF
>NA|TRBV5-6|15|NA|TRBJ2-3
TGTGCCAGCAACGCGGGGGCCATGAACACAGATACGCAGTATTTT
CASNAGAMNTDTQYF
>TRBD2|TRBV27|14|NA|TRBJ2-7
TGTGCCAGCAGCCCCCTAGCGGGAGCTGGCGAGCAGTACTTC
CASSPLAGAGEQYF
>NA|TRBV19|14|NA|TRBJ2-7
TGTGCCAGTAGTATTACCGGGAGCTCCTACGAGCAGTACTTC
CASSITGSSYEQYF
>NA|TRBV7-8|17|once|TRBJ1-6
TGTGCCAGCAGCTTAGGTACCATGAGCTCCTATAATTCACCCCTCCACTTT
CASSLGTMSSYNSPLHF
>TRBD2|TRBV5-1|14|NA|TRBJ2-7
TGCGCCAGCAGCCCCAGCGGGGGGGATTACGAGCAGTACTTC
CASSPSGGDYEQYF
>NA|TRBV5-6|16|NA|TRBJ2-6
TGTGCCAGCAGCTTGCGAGGGCTGCTCGGGGCCAACGTCCTGACTTTC
CASSLRGLLGANVLTF
>TRBD1|TRBV9|16|NA|TRBJ1-2
TGTGCCAGCAGCGGACGACAGGGGGCAATTACCTATGGCTACACCTTC
CASSGRQGAITYGYTF
>TRBD2|TRBV7-3|16|NA|TRBJ2-2
TGTGCCAGCAGAAGAGCGGGAGGATCTAACACCGGGGAGCTGTTTTTT
CASRRAGGSNTGELFF
>TRBD2|TRBV7-3|16|NA|TRBJ2-3
TGTGCCAGCAGCTTGTTAGCGGGAGGGCCTCGAGATACGCAGTATTTT
CASSLLAGGPRDTQYF
>NA|TRBV19|14|NA|TRBJ2-2
TGTGCCAGTAGTATAGGGAGCGACACCGGGGAGCTGTTTTTT
CASSIGSDTGELFF
>TRBD1|TRBV7-8|15|NA|TRBJ1-5
TGTGCCAGCAGCTTCTTGACAGGGACCTATCAGCCCCAGCATTTT
CASSFLTGTYQPQHF
>NA|TRBV25-1|11|NA|TRBJ1-1
TGTGCCAGCAGGACAGTTAACGAAGCTTTCTTT
CASRTVNEAFF